This TCR beta chain derives from a study of technical replicates of blood from a few donors. Only in-frame clones appear in the TCRdb table, and some are missing; sequencing was by immunoSEQ multiplex PCR. This sample has about 71,000 clones, with around 87% found just once. The germline V and J ends were trimmed by 4 bases and 0 bases, with 18 bases remaining between them. CDR3 length equals 17 residues. Germline lookup yields CDR1 MDHEN and CDR2 SYDVKM. Sequenced material: PBMCs. This sequence originates from a human donor in good health. Some clones in this sample may be carry-over from other donors' samples. This sequence joins TRBV28 and TRBJ1-2; D is perhaps TRBD1 (5 bases). Written as DNA, the CDR3 is TGTGCCAGCAGTTCCCGTGGGGGAGGGTCTTCTAACTATGGCTACACCTTC. This sequence encodes CASSSRGGGSSNYGYTF.